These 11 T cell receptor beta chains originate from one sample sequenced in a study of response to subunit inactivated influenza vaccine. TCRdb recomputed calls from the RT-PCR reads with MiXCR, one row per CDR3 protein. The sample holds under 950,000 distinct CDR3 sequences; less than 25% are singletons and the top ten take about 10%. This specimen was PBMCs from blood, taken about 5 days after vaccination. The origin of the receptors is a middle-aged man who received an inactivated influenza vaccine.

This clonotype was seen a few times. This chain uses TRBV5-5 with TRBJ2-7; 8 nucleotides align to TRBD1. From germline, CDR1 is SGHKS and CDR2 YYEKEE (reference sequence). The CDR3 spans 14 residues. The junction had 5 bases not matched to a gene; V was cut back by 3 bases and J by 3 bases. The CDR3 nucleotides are TGTGCCAGCAGCTCCGGGACAGGAAACTACGAGCAGTACTTC. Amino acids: CASSSGTGNYEQYF.

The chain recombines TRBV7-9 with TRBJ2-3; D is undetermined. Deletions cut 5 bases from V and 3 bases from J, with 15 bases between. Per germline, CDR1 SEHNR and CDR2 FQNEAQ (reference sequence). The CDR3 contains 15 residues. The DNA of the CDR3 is TGTGCCAGCAGCCCCTCGACCTCGCGTACAGATACGCAGTATTTT. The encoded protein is CASSPSTSRTDTQYF. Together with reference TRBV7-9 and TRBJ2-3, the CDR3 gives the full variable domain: DTGVSQNPRHKITKRGQNVTFRCDPISEHNRLYWYRQTLGQGPEFLTYFQNEAQLEKSRLLSDRFSAERPKGSFSTLEIQRTEQGDSAMYLCASSPSTSRTDTQYFGPGTRLTVL.

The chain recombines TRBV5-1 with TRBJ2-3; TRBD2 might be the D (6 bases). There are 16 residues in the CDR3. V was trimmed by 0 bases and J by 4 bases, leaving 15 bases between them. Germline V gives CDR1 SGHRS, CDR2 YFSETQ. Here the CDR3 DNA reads TGCGCCAGCAGCTTGGCCGGAGGGGCGCGGTCAGATACGCAGTATTTT. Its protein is CASSLAGGARSDTQYF.

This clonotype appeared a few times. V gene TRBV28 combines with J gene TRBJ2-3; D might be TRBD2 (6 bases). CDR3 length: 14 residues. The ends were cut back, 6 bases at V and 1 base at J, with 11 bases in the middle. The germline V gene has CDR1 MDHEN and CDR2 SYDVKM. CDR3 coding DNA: TGTGCCAGCAGGGGACTTATTCGCACAGATACGCAGTATTTT. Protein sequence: CASRGLIRTDTQYF.

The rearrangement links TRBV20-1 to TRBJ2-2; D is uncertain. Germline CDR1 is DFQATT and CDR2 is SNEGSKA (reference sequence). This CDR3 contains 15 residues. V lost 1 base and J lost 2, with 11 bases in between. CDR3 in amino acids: CSARAYDTNTGELFF. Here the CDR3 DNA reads TGCAGTGCTAGAGCCTACGACACCAACACCGGGGAGCTGTTTTTT.

The CDR3 DNA is TGTGCCACCAGCAGAGATCCATGGGGGGGCTCTCACGAGCAGTACTTC. Its protein product is CATSRDPWGGSHEQYF. This chain uses TRBV15 with TRBJ2-7; weak D call: TRBD2 (7 bases). V lost 0 bases to trimming and J lost 5 bases, with 17 bases between them. Germline loops: CDR1 LNHNV, CDR2 YYDKDF (reference sequence). The CDR3 totals 16 residues.

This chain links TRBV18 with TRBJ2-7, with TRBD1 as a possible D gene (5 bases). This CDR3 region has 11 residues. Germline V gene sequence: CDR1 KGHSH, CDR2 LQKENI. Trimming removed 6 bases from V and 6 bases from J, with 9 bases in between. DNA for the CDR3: TGTGCCAGCTCCCCAGGGTTCGAGCAGTACTTC. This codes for CASSPGFEQYF.

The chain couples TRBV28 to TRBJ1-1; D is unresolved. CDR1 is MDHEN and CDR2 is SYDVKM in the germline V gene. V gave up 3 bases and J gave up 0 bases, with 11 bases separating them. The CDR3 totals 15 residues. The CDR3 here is CASSFWRKVNTEAFF. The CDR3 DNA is TGTGCCAGCAGTTTCTGGAGGAAGGTGAACACTGAAGCTTTCTTT.

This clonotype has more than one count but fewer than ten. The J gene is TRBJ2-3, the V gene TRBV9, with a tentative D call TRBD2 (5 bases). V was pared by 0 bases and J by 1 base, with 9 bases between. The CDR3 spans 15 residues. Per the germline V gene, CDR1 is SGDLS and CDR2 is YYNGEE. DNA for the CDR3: TGTGCCAGCAGCGTAGCGGGGATCGGCACAGATACGCAGTATTTT. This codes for CASSVAGIGTDTQYF.

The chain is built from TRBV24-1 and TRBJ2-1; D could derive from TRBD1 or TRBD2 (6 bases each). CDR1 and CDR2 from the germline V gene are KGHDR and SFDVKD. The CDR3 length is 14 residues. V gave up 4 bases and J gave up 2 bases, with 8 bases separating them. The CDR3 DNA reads TGTGCCACCAGTGAAGGGGGGCCCTACAATGAGCAGTTCTTC. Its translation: CATSEGGPYNEQFF.

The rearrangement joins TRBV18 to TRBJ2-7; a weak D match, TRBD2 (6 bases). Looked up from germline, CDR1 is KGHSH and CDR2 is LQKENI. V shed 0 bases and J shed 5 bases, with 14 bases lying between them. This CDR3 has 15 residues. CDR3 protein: CASSPPDQRGNEQYF. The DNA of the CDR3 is TGTGCCAGCTCACCACCGGATCAACGGGGGAACGAGCAGTACTTC.